This TCR beta chain was identified in a study of neurological immune-mediated disorders (dated by TCRdb to between 2018 and 2020). Background for the entire study: Peripheral blood TCR-beta repertoires from patients with HTLV-I-associated myelopathy (HAM/TSP), patients with multiple sclerosis, and healthy controls were compared in the study using UMI-based sequencing. The 90 to 110 TCR-beta libraries covered PBMC samples along with longitudinal samples, technical triplicates, and paired sorted CD4+ and CD8+ T-cell subsets. To precisely calculate how much the frequency of each individual clone varied, libraries were sequenced in technical triplicate. The cohort was made up of 68 subjects, consisting of some 14 HAM/TSP patients, around 35 multiple sclerosis patients and 20 healthy controls.

A word on this clonotype: What antigen it recognizes has not been identified. No much larger clonotype is one base removed from it; base qualities were not supplied.

Points the paper makes about the study in general: TCR clonal expansion was highest in HAM/TSP patients and lowest in MS patients, with MS patients falling below even healthy controls. No identical CDR3 amino acid sequences were found to be shared among expanded clones across subjects, suggesting that TCR-beta repertoires were private in all groups.

To synthesize cDNA, template-switch 5'RACE was performed with a primer carrying a 10-nucleotide random unique molecular identifier so that each TCR transcript was tagged. Every sequencing run yielded over 170 million TCR-beta sequences covering 15-18 subjects. Total RNA was extracted with the RNeasy kit. Using the KAPA Real-time Library Amplification kit, TCR-beta VDJ regions were amplified with primers for the TCR constant region and the 5'RACE anchor. A first PCR added sample indexes and Illumina adaptors, after which a second PCR increased the library yield. After Ampure bead purification, the TCR product of roughly 650 bp was size-selected on a 2% E-gel SizeSelection system. Before pooling, libraries had their quality checked on a Bioanalyzer, their concentration measured with Qubit, and their quantity determined with the Kapa Library Quantification kit. Paired-end 2 x 150 bp sequencing of the libraries was performed on an Illumina HiSeq 2500. To increase sequence diversity, about 23-30% phiX was spiked into each library pool. The original methods were these. Quality-filtered reads were processed with the UMI-based MiGEC pipeline, which removed over 75% of raw TCR sequences during error correction. VDJ genes were aligned to IMGT germline references, and clonotypes were defined by unique CDR3 amino acid sequence plus V-J genes. Clonal expansion, Shannon diversity and CDR3 relatedness (CalcPairwiseDistances, ClusterSamples) were evaluated with VDJtools, and phylogenetic trees were built with CLCbio workbench. Using coefficient-of-variation modelling across technical triplicates, the study counted a clone as expanded if it had at least 8 unique UMIs. The public sequencing data were trimmed at Q25 with fastp and processed into clonotypes with MiXCR by TCRdb, which kept only in-frame beta chains. Rows merge per CDR3 protein into single entries with the most common DNA and genes. The V and J calls shown here were made by TCRdb, not taken from the authors' results. The sample yields about 44,000 distinct CDR3 sequences; under 25% were counted once. The ten largest clones capture roughly 4% of the sample.

The sample's time point label, in plain terms: technical triplicate 3. Unsorted PBMC libraries were generated from 2 million PBMCs stored in RNAlater at -80 °C until RNA extraction. PBMCs were separated from peripheral blood using Ficoll-Hypaque density gradient centrifugation and then cryopreserved in liquid nitrogen. This receptor was identified in a man aged 60 to 69 with HTLV-1-associated myelopathy (HAM/TSP). Material: PBMCs.

CDR3 region: CASSPTGGDATGELFF. The bases are TGTGCCAGCAGCCCGACAGGGGGCGATGCCACCGGGGAGCTGTTTTTT. Recombination connected TRBV12-3 or TRBV12-4 to TRBJ2-2, with 10 middle bases fitting TRBD1. From cysteine to phenylalanine, the CDR3 is 16 amino acids long. The read is trimmed to its CDR3 DNA, 48 bases read in frame from base 1. Trimming takes 6 bases off V and 4 bases off J; junction bases not matched to a gene: 8.